The next 28 T cell receptor beta chains were all read from a single sample in a study of blood T cells in healthy people across ages (dated by TCRdb to the mid-2010s). The method behind the library was 5' RACE. Sequencing took place on an Illumina HiSeq 2500. A second PCR of roughly 7 to 11 cycles was performed with a sample-barcoded 5' primer and a J-beta primer mix. Clones were called with MiXCR by TCRdb after fastp trimmed the public reads at Q25, and only in-frame beta chains were retained. One record per CDR3 amino acid sequence lists the most common genes and DNA. Here the sample has under 850,000 distinct CDR3 sequences; about 36% occur a single time. The ten largest clones represent 10% to 15% of the sample. The specimen was blood. The receptors here all came from a man younger than 30 in good health.

This clonotype was counted a few times. V and J are TRBV12-3 or TRBV12-4 and TRBJ2-3; the match to TRBD2 covers 11 bases. The CDR3 covers 14 residues. The V gene end was trimmed by 3 bases and the J gene end by 6 bases; junction bases not matched to a gene: 2. This chain's CDR3 is CASSFSSGGDTQYF. CDR3 DNA: TGTGCCAGCAGTTTCTCTAGCGGGGGGGATACGCAGTATTTT.

V is TRBV13 and J is TRBJ2-1, with D perhaps TRBD2 (7 bases). The assigned J gene may be wrong: the sequence end matches TRBJ2-7 better. CDR3 length equals 15 residues. Germline V gene sequence: CDR1 PRHDT, CDR2 FYEKMQ (reference sequence). Here the CDR3 DNA reads TGTGCCAGCAGCCGGGGGGCCTCCTCCTACAATGAGCAGTACTTC. It yields the protein CASSRGASSYNEQYF.

The table lists this clonotype with a few counts. The chain is built from TRBV20-1 and TRBJ1-4, with a tentative D call TRBD1 (5 bases). Trimming cost V 0 bases and J 3 bases, with 11 bases left between them. This CDR3 has 15 residues. Germline V gene sequence: CDR1 DFQATT, CDR2 SNEGSKA (reference sequence). The CDR3 spells CSARDRMGANEKLFF. The CDR3, as DNA: TGCAGTGCTAGAGATAGAATGGGGGCTAATGAAAAACTGTTTTTT.

The chain links TRBV7-9 to TRBJ1-2; TRBD1 is a possible D gene (6 bases). Trimming removed 6 bases from V and 5 bases from J, with 13 bases in between. Germline-derived CDR1 and CDR2 are SEHNR and FQNEAQ (reference sequence). The CDR3 has 13 amino acids. CDR3 DNA: TGTGCCAGCAGTATAGGGACAAATTATGGCTACACCTTC. It codes for CASSIGTNYGYTF.

The CDR3 bases are TGTGCCATCAGTGTAGGGAGTAGCGACGGTGAGCAGTACTTC. It encodes CAISVGSSDGEQYF. The chain is built from TRBV10-3 and TRBJ2-7, with a weak D call TRBD2 (5 bases). The ends were cut back, 4 bases at V and 7 bases at J, with 17 bases in the middle. Looked up from germline, CDR1 is ENHRY and CDR2 is SYGVKD. The CDR3 runs to 14 residues.

With respect to this clonotype: Given a much more abundant clone one base away, this may be a read error. J is TRBJ2-7 and V is TRBV10-3; 8 nucleotides agree with TRBD1. This CDR3 comprises 15 residues. CDR1 ENHRY and CDR2 SYGVKD come from the germline V gene. V shed 3 bases and J 7 bases; nucleotides not matched to a gene: 11. The CDR3 DNA is TGTGCCATCAGTGAAGACAGGGGAGGCCACAATGAGCAGTACTTC. It encodes CAISEDRGGHNEQYF.

This clonotype has only a few counts. The gene calls are TRBV4-1 and TRBJ2-1, with TRBD2 matching 7 bases. Germline CDR1 and CDR2: MGHRA and YSYEKL. The CDR3 runs 16 residues. V gave up 1 base and J gave up 8 bases; unmatched junction bases: 11. CDR3 amino acids: CASSQVLAGGSDEQFF. The DNA of the CDR3 is TGCGCCAGCAGCCAAGTTCTTGCCGGGGGGAGCGATGAGCAGTTCTTC.

The rearrangement uses TRBV25-1 and TRBJ1-4; no clear D. The V gene's germline CDR1 is MGHDK and CDR2 SYGVNS. The CDR3 totals 14 residues. The ends were cut back, 4 bases at V and 4 bases at J, with 10 bases in the middle. The CDR3 loop reads CASSGDPINEKLFF. CDR3 sequence (DNA): TGTGCCAGCAGTGGGGATCCGATTAATGAAAAACTGTTTTTT.

This clonotype was counted between two and nine times. This sequence joins TRBV13 and TRBJ2-7; D might be TRBD1 or TRBD2, each matching 6 bases. Germline loops: CDR1 PRHDT, CDR2 FYEKMQ (reference sequence). V was trimmed by 5 bases and J by 0 bases, leaving 14 bases between them. This CDR3 contains 15 residues. CDR3 in DNA: TGTGCCAGCAGCCAGGGGACTTCTCGCTCCTACGAGCAGTACTTC. Translation: CASSQGTSRSYEQYF.

To note about this clonotype: A single base separates this from a much larger clone, so it may be a read error. The V gene is TRBV5-1, the J gene TRBJ2-5; perhaps TRBD1 as D (5 bases). The CDR3 covers 14 residues. CDR1 SGHRS and CDR2 YFSETQ come from the germline V gene. Between the trimmed V and J ends, which lost 4 bases and 5 bases, there was a span of 15 bases. The CDR3 nucleotides are TGCGCCAGCAGCGTGAATGACAGAACCGAGACCCAGTACTTC. Its protein product is CASSVNDRTETQYF.

The chain combines TRBV7-3 with TRBJ2-1; D remains ambiguous. Germline V gives CDR1 SGHTA, CDR2 FQGTGA. Deletions cut 6 bases from V and 4 bases from J, with 16 bases between. The CDR3 covers 15 residues. CDR3 loop: CASSSSRLPYNEQFF. DNA for the CDR3: TGTGCCAGCAGTTCAAGCCGGTTACCATACAATGAGCAGTTCTTC.

This clonotype was detected a few times. This chain connects TRBV7-2 to TRBJ2-5; weak D call: TRBD2 (6 bases). Trimming removed 5 bases at V and 7 bases at J, with 11 bases between. CDR1 is SGHTA and CDR2 is FQGNSA in the germline V gene. The CDR3 contains 12 residues. The CDR3 protein is CASSGGVGTQYF. As DNA, the CDR3 is TGTGCCAGCAGCGGCGGGGTGGGGACCCAGTACTTC.

The rearrangement uses TRBV27 and TRBJ1-6; 7 bases are shared with TRBD1. The CDR3 has 16 amino acids. J gave up 6 bases and V 3 bases, and 8 bases lay outside the gene matches. Looked up from germline, CDR1 is MNHEY and CDR2 is SMNVEV (reference sequence). The DNA for the CDR3 is TGTGCCAGCAGTTTCGGGAGGGGGCGGAGTAATTCACCCCTCCACTTT. Amino acids: CASSFGRGRSNSPLHF.

This clonotype was found many times. This chain joins TRBV4-1 and TRBJ2-5; possible D gene TRBD2, 5 bases. V dropped 2 bases and J dropped 3 bases, with 13 bases sitting between them. Per germline, CDR1 MGHRA and CDR2 YSYEKL. This CDR3 contains 15 residues. CDR3 loop: CASSQKFREEETQYF. As DNA, the CDR3 is TGCGCCAGCAGCCAAAAGTTCCGGGAAGAAGAGACCCAGTACTTC.

This clonotype was recorded at least ten times. CDR3 in DNA: TGTGCCAGCAGTCCAGGGGCCTATGGCTACACCTTC. Translation: CASSPGAYGYTF. J is TRBJ1-2 and V is TRBV12-3 or TRBV12-4; D is possibly TRBD1 (6 bases). This CDR3 contains 12 residues. Trimming cost V 5 bases and J 4 bases, with 8 bases left between them.

This clonotype was detected only once. Mismatch with germline at one junction end may stem from a read error. This chain joins TRBV10-3 and TRBJ2-7; 7 nucleotides match TRBD1. Germline V gives CDR1 ENHRY, CDR2 SYGVKD. The CDR3 runs 16 residues. For the CDR3, the DNA is TGTGCCATCAGTGGATCCGGGACAGCGGCCTCCTACGGGCAGTACTTC. It specifies CAISGSGTAASYGQYF.

Remarks on this clonotype: One end of the junction fails to match germline, which may point to a read error. V is TRBV20-1 and J is TRBJ1-2, with TRBD1 identical over 8 bases. The CDR3 covers 15 residues. The germline V gene has CDR1 DFQATT and CDR2 SNEGSKA (reference sequence). The CDR3 DNA is TGCAGTGCTAGACAGACAGGGGTCTCCACCTATGGCCACACCTTC. It encodes CSARQTGVSTYGHTF.

The chain joins TRBV7-9 to TRBJ2-7; the D gene could be TRBD1 or TRBD2 (5 bases each). V dropped 5 bases and J dropped 0 bases, with 20 bases sitting between them. The length of the CDR3 is 17 residues. The V gene's germline CDR1 is SEHNR and CDR2 FQNEAQ (reference sequence). This chain's CDR3 is CASSEGSLGRSSYEQYF. CDR3 DNA: TGTGCCAGCAGCGAAGGGTCTCTGGGACGGAGCTCCTACGAGCAGTACTTC.

The genes are TRBV5-1 and TRBJ1-1; D is undetermined. Per germline, CDR1 SGHRS and CDR2 YFSETQ. Trimming left V 1 base short and J 4 bases short, with 8 bases between. CDR3 size: 13 residues. The CDR3 loop is CASSLRWSTEAFF. The CDR3, as DNA: TGCGCCAGCAGCTTGAGGTGGAGCACTGAAGCTTTCTTT.

In its sample, this clonotype was seen many times. The rearrangement joins TRBV4-1 to TRBJ1-1; possibly TRBD1 for D (5 bases). V lost 4 bases and J 8 bases, leaving 20 bases between the germline ends. The V gene's germline CDR1 is MGHRA and CDR2 YSYEKL. The CDR3 sequence is 15 residues long. The CDR3 nucleotides are TGCGCCAGCAGCCTATCGACAGTTTCTTGGGTGGAAGCTTTCTTT. Translation: CASSLSTVSWVEAFF.

V is TRBV9 and J is TRBJ2-3; D ambiguous. V was shortened by 2 bases and J by 11 bases, with 24 bases between the two germline ends. CDR3 length equals 16 residues. The germline V gene has CDR1 SGDLS and CDR2 YYNGEE. Written as DNA, the CDR3 is TGTGCCAGCAGCGTTGGCTCTGGGTTGTCTCCCCCACGGCAGTATTTT. Translation gives CASSVGSGLSPPRQYF.

This chain joins TRBV12-3 or TRBV12-4 and TRBJ2-5; 7 bases match TRBD1. With V trimmed by 5 bases and J by 11 bases, 23 bases remained unmatched. CDR3 length equals 17 residues. CDR3 in DNA: TGTGCCAGCAGTCCTTCTCCGGGGACAGCCACCTACAATGAGCAGTACTTC. Translation gives CASSPSPGTATYNEQYF.

Notes on this clonotype: Given a much more abundant clone one base away, this may be a read error. The J gene is TRBJ2-7, the V gene TRBV6-6; 7 nucleotides match TRBD1. Germline loops: CDR1 MNHNY, CDR2 SVGAGI (reference sequence). This CDR3 contains 15 residues. V was pared by 0 bases and J by 4 bases, with 6 bases of the junction left unmatched. The DNA for the CDR3 is TGTGCCAGCAGTTACTCGCTGGGACAGAGGTACGAGCAGTACTTC. It yields the protein CASSYSLGQRYEQYF.

This clonotype was seen a handful of times. The rearrangement links TRBV5-1 to TRBJ2-1; 10 bases match TRBD2. The germline V gene has CDR1 SGHRS and CDR2 YFSETQ. The CDR3 runs 15 residues. V was pared by 0 bases and J by 8 bases, with 5 bases of the junction left unmatched. CDR3 in amino acids: CASSLEPAGGHEQFF. DNA for the CDR3: TGCGCCAGCAGCTTGGAACCAGCGGGGGGGCATGAGCAGTTCTTC.

The chain is built from TRBV4-1 and TRBJ2-7; 7 nucleotides match TRBD2. This CDR3 has 15 amino acids. V dropped 5 bases and J dropped 0; count of bases not matched to a gene: 7. Germline lookup yields CDR1 MGHRA and CDR2 YSYEKL. The CDR3 bases are TGCGCCAGCAGCGGTAGCGGGTTCTTCTCCTACGAGCAGTACTTC. Encoded protein: CASSGSGFFSYEQYF.

This clonotype was seen a handful of times. This chain links TRBV21-1 with TRBJ2-3; TRBD2 is the table's D call, not checked against the DNA. TRBV21-1 is labeled a pseudogene. CDR3 length equals 15 residues. CDR3 in amino acids: CASNGLAGYGDTQYF. The CDR3 nucleotides are TGTGCCAGCAATGGACTAGCGGGGTACGGAGATACGCAGTATTTT.

This clonotype was seen just once. The chain couples TRBV14 to TRBJ1-1; 10 positions agree with TRBD1. This CDR3 comprises 14 residues. CDR1 SGHDN and CDR2 FVKESK come from the germline V gene. V shed 4 bases and J 6 bases; nucleotides not matched to a gene: 5. The CDR3 sequence: CASSRGTGVAEAFF. CDR3 bases: TGTGCCAGCAGCCGGGGGACAGGGGTGGCTGAAGCTTTCTTT. Filled out from reference TRBV14 and TRBJ1-1, the complete variable domain reads EAGVTQFPSHSVIEKGQTVTLRCDPISGHDNLYWYRRVMGKEIKFLLHFVKESKQDESGMPNNRFLAERTGGTYSTLKVQPAELEDSGVYFCASSRGTGVAEAFFGQGTRLTVV.

V gene TRBV6-1 combines with J gene TRBJ2-5; 7 bases fit TRBD2. The CDR3 is 18 residues long. The junction had 25 bases not matched to a gene; V was cut back by 7 bases and J by 8 bases. Germline V lookup: CDR1 MNHNS, CDR2 SASEGT. The CDR3 nucleotides are TGTGCCAGCATCCGGGGGGTTGCGGGGGAACGCCCCAAGAGAACCCAGTACTTC. This codes for CASIRGVAGERPKRTQYF.